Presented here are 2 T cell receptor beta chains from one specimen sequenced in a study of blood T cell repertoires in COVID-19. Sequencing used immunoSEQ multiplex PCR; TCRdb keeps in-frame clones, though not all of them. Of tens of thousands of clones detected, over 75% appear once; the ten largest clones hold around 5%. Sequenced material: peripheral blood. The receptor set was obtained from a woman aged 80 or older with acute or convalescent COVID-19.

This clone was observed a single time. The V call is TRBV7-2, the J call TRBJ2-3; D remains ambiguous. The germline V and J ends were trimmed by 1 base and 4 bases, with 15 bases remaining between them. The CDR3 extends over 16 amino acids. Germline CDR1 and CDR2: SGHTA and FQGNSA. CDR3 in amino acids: CASSLVQSFRSDTQYF. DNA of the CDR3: TGTGCCAGCAGCTTAGTACAGTCCTTTCGGTCAGATACGCAGTATTTT.

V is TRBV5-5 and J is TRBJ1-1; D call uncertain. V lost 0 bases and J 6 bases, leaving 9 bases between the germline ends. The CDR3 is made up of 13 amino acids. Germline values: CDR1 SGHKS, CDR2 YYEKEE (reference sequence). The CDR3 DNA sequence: TGTGCCAGCAGCTTGGCGTCCTTTGCTGAAGCTTTCTTT. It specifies CASSLASFAEAFF.